These T cell receptor beta chains were read from a single sample in a study of shared T cell receptors in the human thymus. Data came from immunoSEQ multiplex PCR; TCRdb stores just in-frame clones and leaves some out. There are hundreds of thousands of clones in the sample; about 89% occur only once, and roughly 0.0089% lies in the top ten. This same sample was also part of a study on human thymus T cells.

Specimen: thymocytes. The receptors derive from a boy younger than two with a congenital heart defect. CDR3s include the opening cysteine and the closing phenylalanine or tryptophan. A D gene is named only where the DNA matches it firmly. Size tells how often a clone was seen (once, few, many) or the class of an expanded clone, and some rows leave it out.

TRBD2 TRBJ2-7 . TRBV4-3 CASSQETSGFLEYF TGCGCCAGCAGCCAGGAAACTAGCGGCTTTTTGGAGTACTTC
. TRBJ2-5 . TRBV7-2 CASSPRTWGAETQYF TGTGCCAGCAGCCCTCGGACTTGGGGAGCCGAGACCCAGTACTTC
. TRBJ2-7 . TRBV19 CASSIWWNRSYEQYF TGTGCCAGTAGTATATGGTGGAACAGATCCTACGAGCAGTACTTC
. TRBJ2-2 . TRBV14 CASSQEICTGDSGELFF TGTGCCAGCAGCCAAGAGATTTGTACGGGGGATTCCGGGGAGCTGTTTTTT
. TRBJ2-5 . TRBV6-5 CASSYSPGSQETQYF TGTGCCAGCAGTTACTCCCCGGGGAGCCAAGAGACCCAGTACTTC
. TRBJ2-1 . TRBV9 CASSPGSSYNEQFF TGTGCCAGCAGCCCCGGGAGCTCCTACAATGAGCAGTTCTTC
. TRBJ2-1 . TRBV5-1 CASSLAPESYNEQFF TGCGCCAGCAGCTTGGCCCCCGAGTCCTACAATGAGCAGTTCTTC
TRBD2 TRBJ2-7 . TRBV11-1 CASTWTSGGPPNEQYF TGTGCCAGCACTTGGACTAGCGGGGGGCCTCCCAACGAGCAGTACTTC
. TRBJ2-7 . TRBV2 CASSRQPYEQYF TGTGCCAGCAGTCGACAGCCCTACGAGCAGTACTTC
. TRBJ2-3 . TRBV6-1 CASSAGSPEDTQYF TGTGCCAGCAGTGCAGGATCCCCCGAGGATACGCAGTATTTT
TRBD2 TRBJ2-1 . TRBV7-8 CASSLSPSWTRDNEQFF TGTGCCAGCAGCTTATCCCCATCCTGGACTAGGGACAATGAGCAGTTCTTC
. TRBJ1-6 . TRBV30 CAWSVQGASYNSPLHF TGTGCCTGGAGTGTACAGGGAGCGTCCTATAATTCCCCCCTCCACTTT
TRBD1 TRBJ2-7 . TRBV4-3 CASSQAGGQGRHEQYF TGCGCCAGCAGCCAAGCGGGGGGACAGGGGAGGCACGAGCAGTACTTC
. TRBJ1-2 few TRBV4-3 CASSQGSKGYTF TGCGCCAGCAGCCAAGGGTCTAAGGGCTACACCTTC
TRBD2 TRBJ2-1 . TRBV2 CASRLAGGPKGVDEQFF TGTGCCAGCAGACTAGCGGGAGGGCCTAAAGGAGTGGATGAGCAGTTCTTC
TRBD2 TRBJ2-5 . TRBV28 CASSLTSGRWHKLETQYF TGTGCCAGCAGTTTGACTAGCGGGAGATGGCACAAGTTGGAGACCCAGTACTTC
. TRBJ2-5 once TRBV12-5 CASGLRWQETQYF TGTGCTAGTGGTCTGCGTTGGCAAGAGACCCAGTACTTC
. TRBJ2-7 . TRBV5-8 CASTRDCAYEQYF TGTGCCAGCACCCGGGACTGTGCCTACGAGCAGTACTTC
. TRBJ2-6 . TRBV2 CASSEAYRTDYSGANVLTF TGTGCCAGCAGTGAAGCGTATAGGACAGACTACTCTGGGGCCAACGTCCTGACTTTC
. TRBJ2-1 . TRBV7-9 CASSLASTYPYNEQFF TGTGCCAGCAGCTTAGCCTCCACCTATCCCTACAATGAGCAGTTCTTC
. TRBJ2-5 . TRBV10-3 CAIKKGAGETQYF TGTGCCATCAAGAAGGGAGCGGGAGAGACCCAGTACTTC
. TRBJ1-5 . TRBV10-3 CAISESIRFRAAGWPQHF TGTGCCATCAGTGAGTCGATCAGGTTTCGGGCGGCGGGGTGGCCCCAGCATTTT
. TRBJ2-3 . TRBV27 CASSYWGRRPTGTQYF TGTGCCAGCAGTTATTGGGGTAGGCGGCCCACAGGGACGCAGTATTTT
. TRBJ1-5 once TRBV4-1 CASSQDRAGSNQPQHF TGCGCCAGCAGCCAAGACAGGGCCGGTAGCAATCAGCCCCAGCATTTT
. TRBJ2-3 . TRBV28 CASSLLEGRGTDTQYF TGTGCCAGCAGTTTATTGGAGGGCCGGGGCACAGATACGCAGTATTTT
TRBD2 TRBJ2-3 . TRBV13 CASSFQAGEAGTDTQYF TGTGCCAGCAGCTTTCAAGCGGGGGAGGCGGGCACAGATACGCAGTATTTT
. TRBJ2-3 few TRBV7-6 CASSLDREPSDTQYF TGTGCCAGCAGCTTAGACAGGGAACCTTCAGATACGCAGTATTTT
TRBD1 TRBJ1-1 . TRBV28 CASTPPNRGRGNTEAFF TGTGCCAGCACACCCCCGAACAGGGGGCGTGGAAACACTGAAGCTTTCTTT
. TRBJ2-7 . TRBV27 CASRHTGNEQYF TGTGCCAGCAGGCACACAGGGAACGAGCAGTACTTC
. TRBJ2-2 . TRBV29-1 CSVQWTGELFF TGCAGCGTCCAGTGGACCGGGGAGCTGTTTTTT
TRBD1 TRBJ1-1 . TRBV5-6 CASISTGTGMADTEAFF TGTGCCAGCATCTCAACCGGGACAGGGATGGCGGACACTGAAGCTTTCTTT
TRBD1 TRBJ2-1 few TRBV5-1 CASSSGQAYNEQFF TGCGCCAGCAGCTCGGGACAGGCCTACAATGAGCAGTTCTTC
. TRBJ1-2 . TRBV5-4 CASSGTGPLYGYTF TGTGCCAGCAGCGGAACAGGTCCCCTATATGGCTACACCTTC
. TRBJ1-3 . TRBV19 CASSMYGNTIYF TGTGCCAGTAGTATGTATGGAAACACCATATATTTT
TRBD2 TRBJ2-7 . TRBV5-1 CASSPDVAGGTYEQYF TGCGCCAGCAGCCCCGACGTAGCGGGAGGGACCTACGAGCAGTACTTC
. TRBJ1-2 . TRBV5-6 CASSFLSGLANYGYTF TGTGCCAGCAGCTTTCTGTCAGGCCTCGCTAACTATGGCTACACCTTC
. TRBJ2-5 . TRBV6-5 CASRNKTPEETQYF TGTGCCAGCAGAAATAAAACACCTGAAGAGACCCAGTACTTC
. TRBJ2-2 . TRBV2 CASSELWGDVGELFF TGTGCCAGCAGTGAACTGTGGGGGGATGTCGGGGAGCTGTTTTTT
. TRBJ1-1 . TRBV6-1 CASSAMNTEAFF TGTGCCAGCAGCGCTATGAACACTGAAGCTTTCTTT
TRBD2 TRBJ2-1 . TRBV14 CASSHCGRGDEQFF TGTGCCAGCAGCCATTGCGGGCGGGGGGATGAGCAGTTCTTC
. TRBJ2-1 . TRBV4-3 CASSQTGQYSYNEQFF TGCGCCAGCAGCCAGACAGGACAGTACTCCTACAATGAGCAGTTCTTC
. TRBJ1-2 few TRBV20-1 CSARSDYGYTF TGCAGTGCTAGGTCCGACTATGGCTACACCTTC
. TRBJ2-5 once TRBV7-9 CASSRPPLGADLQETQYF TGTGCCAGCAGCCGACCCCCCTTGGGAGCGGACCTTCAAGAGACCCAGTACTTC
. TRBJ2-1 . TRBV30 CAWSVAGLALYNEQFF TGTGCCTGGAGTGTAGCCGGGCTAGCGCTCTACAATGAGCAGTTCTTC
. TRBJ2-7 . TRBV28 CASSFRGRSYEQYF TGTGCCAGCAGTTTTCGGGGTCGAAGCTACGAGCAGTACTTC
. TRBJ1-2 . TRBV9 CASSVDSREFANYGYTF TGTGCCAGCAGCGTAGACTCGAGGGAGTTTGCTAACTATGGCTACACCTTC
TRBD1 TRBJ1-6 . TRBV6-5 CASSPGQGSSPLHF TGTGCCAGCAGCCCCGGACAGGGGAGTTCACCCCTCCACTTT
. TRBJ1-2 . TRBV7-4 CASSLPGYYGYTF TGTGCCAGCAGCTTACCAGGGTACTATGGCTACACCTTC